These 18 T cell receptor beta chains share one sample of origin, sequenced in a study of shared clonotypes between healthy human individuals. Only in-frame clones appear in the TCRdb table, and some are missing; sequencing was by immunoSEQ multiplex PCR. The table lists fewer than 550,000 clones, 75% to 80% of them singletons, with 9.5% to 15% in the top ten. The sequenced material came from PBMCs. These receptors were collected from a woman aged 40 to 50 in good health. Some clones in this sample may be carry-over from other donors' samples.

The chain carries TRBV4-1 and TRBJ2-7; 8 nucleotides agree with TRBD1. The CDR3 consists of 16 residues. J gave up 3 bases and V 4 bases, and 11 bases lay outside the gene matches. CDR1 and CDR2 (germline): MGHRA, YSYEKL. CDR3 bases: TGCGCCAGCAGCCCTGGGCCGGGACAGGACTTCTACGAGCAGTACTTC. Translation gives CASSPGPGQDFYEQYF.

This rearrangement joins TRBV19 to TRBJ1-1, with a possible D match to TRBD1 (5 bases). The CDR3 is 13 residues long. The germline V gene has CDR1 LNHDA and CDR2 SQIVND (reference sequence). The V end was cut by 7 bases, the J end by 5 bases, with 14 bases between. This CDR3 reads CASIGGVFTEAFF. Written as DNA, the CDR3 is TGTGCCAGTATCGGGGGGGTCTTTACTGAAGCTTTCTTT. Supplemented by reference TRBV19 and TRBJ1-1, the full variable domain reads DGGITQSPKYLFRKEGQNVTLSCEQNLNHDAMYWYRQDPGQGLRLIYYSQIVNDFQKGDIAEGYSVSREKKESFPLTVTSAQKNPTAFYLCASIGGVFTEAFFGQGTRLTVV.

This clone was seen only a few times. CDR3 sequence: CASSSPCEQYF. CDR3 nucleotide sequence: TGTGCCAGCAGCTCCCCATGCGAGCAGTACTTC. V usage is TRBV7-3 and J usage is TRBJ2-7; D not certain. The CDR3 is 11 residues long. From germline, CDR1 is SGHTA and CDR2 FQGTGA. With 4 bases removed from V and 6 bases from J, the gap between germline ends came to 7 bases. Based on the CDR3 plus reference TRBV7-3 and TRBJ2-7, the full variable domain is GAGVSQTPSNKVTEKGKYVELRCDPISGHTALYWYRQSLGQGPEFLIYFQGTGAADDSGLPNDRFFAVRPEGSVSTLKIQRTERGDSAVYLCASSSPCEQYFGPGTRLTVT.

The chain has TRBV29-1 and TRBJ2-1; a possible D gene is TRBD2 (6 bases). This CDR3 region has 15 residues. The ends were cut back, 4 bases at V and 1 base at J, with 14 bases in the middle. In germline, CDR1 is SQVTM, CDR2 ANQGSEA. In nucleotides, the CDR3 is TGCAGCGTTGTTTTGACTAGTGGATCCTACAATGAGCAGTTCTTC. Translating it yields CSVVLTSGSYNEQFF.

J is TRBJ2-1 and V is TRBV9; 9 bases line up with TRBD2. The germline V gene encodes CDR1 SGDLS and CDR2 YYNGEE. V dropped 0 bases and J dropped 6; count of bases not matched to a gene: 4. This CDR3 region has 15 residues. CDR3 sequence reads: CASSVGPTSGNEQFF. The CDR3 coding sequence is TGTGCCAGCAGCGTAGGTCCGACTAGCGGCAATGAGCAGTTCTTC.

This chain connects TRBV27 to TRBJ2-4, with TRBD2 matching over 7 bases. Germline-derived CDR1 and CDR2 are MNHEY and SMNVEV (reference sequence). The length of the CDR3 is 15 residues. J lost 4 bases, V lost 2 bases, and 5 bases had no gene match. The CDR3 sequence: CASSLRASGKNIQYF. The CDR3, as DNA: TGTGCCAGCAGTTTAAGGGCTAGCGGTAAAAACATTCAGTACTTC.

This rearrangement joins TRBV2 to TRBJ2-1; 12 nucleotides line up with TRBD2. Germline CDR1 reads SNHLY; CDR2 reads FYNNEI. The CDR3 totals 15 residues. After removal of 6 bases from V and 8 bases from J, the junction contained 8 bases not matched to a gene. The CDR3 DNA sequence: TGTGCCAGCAGCGTACTAGCGGGAGGAGGTTATGAGCAGTTCTTC. It yields the protein CASSVLAGGGYEQFF.

This chain connects TRBV21-1 to TRBJ2-7; TRBD2 is the table's D call, not checked against the DNA. TRBV21-1 represents a pseudogene. This CDR3 is 14 amino acids long. The CDR3 region is CARIRLADDYEQYF. For the CDR3, the DNA is TGTGCCAGGATCCGACTAGCGGACGACTACGAGCAGTACTTC.

The chain is built from TRBV7-8 and TRBJ2-1, with TRBD2 as a possible D gene (6 bases). This CDR3 has 12 residues. Deletions cut 5 bases from V and 10 bases from J, with 12 bases between. The germline CDR1 and CDR2 sequences are SGHVS and FQNEAQ. The CDR3 DNA reads as TGTGCCAGCAGCCCACTTGGGGGGGAGCAGTTCTTC. Protein product: CASSPLGGEQFF.

The chain uses TRBV7-2 and TRBJ1-2; TRBD1 aligns across 7 bases. Germline CDR1 and CDR2: SGHTA and FQGNSA. V gave up 5 bases and J gave up 0 bases; unmatched junction bases: 3. This CDR3 is 14 amino acids long. The CDR3 spells CASSEDRPNYGYTF. The CDR3 nucleotides are TGTGCCAGCAGCGAGGACAGGCCTAACTATGGCTACACCTTC. The full variable domain, completed using reference TRBV7-2 and TRBJ1-2, is GAGVSQSPSNKVTEKGKDVELRCDPISGHTALYWYRQSLGQGLEFLIYFQGNSAPDKSGLPSDRFSAERTGGSVSTLTIQRTQQEDSAVYLCASSEDRPNYGYTFGSGTRLTVV.

The V gene is TRBV6-6, the J gene TRBJ1-1; no clear D. Germline V gene lookup returns CDR1 MNHNY and CDR2 SVGAGI (reference sequence). Deletions cut 6 bases from V and 1 base from J, with 9 bases between. The CDR3 totals 13 residues. The CDR3 nucleotides are TGTGCCAGCAGCACACACGAGAACACTGAAGCTTTCTTT. Translating it yields CASSTHENTEAFF.

The chain recombines TRBV15 with TRBJ1-5, with TRBD1 as a possible D gene (5 bases). The ends were cut back, 5 bases at V and 2 bases at J, with 7 bases in the middle. The germline CDR1 and CDR2 sequences are LNHNV and YYDKDF (reference sequence). The CDR3 length is 13 residues. CDR3 nucleotides: TGTGCCACCAGCTGGGGGGGCAATCAGCCCCAGCATTTT. Its translation is CATSWGGNQPQHF.

The V gene is TRBV2, the J gene TRBJ2-7; D not resolved. The CDR3 extends over 14 amino acids. Germline V gene sequence: CDR1 SNHLY, CDR2 FYNNEI. Between the trimmed V and J ends, which lost 4 bases and 0 bases, there was a span of 10 bases. The CDR3 region is CASSVSPGSYEQYF. As DNA, the CDR3 is TGTGCCAGCAGTGTCTCCCCCGGCTCCTACGAGCAGTACTTC.

Only a few counts were recorded for this clone. This rearrangement joins TRBV5-1 to TRBJ2-3; the match to TRBD2 covers 9 bases. V was pared by 2 bases and J by 2 bases, with 6 bases of the junction left unmatched. Germline lookup yields CDR1 SGHRS and CDR2 YFSETQ. The CDR3 is 16 amino acids. The DNA of the CDR3 is TGCGCCAGCAGCTTTTTTGCTAGCGGGAACACAGATACGCAGTATTTT. It codes for CASSFFASGNTDTQYF.

This clone has a handful of counts. The CDR3 bases are TGTGCCAGCAGCTTGCAACAGGGAAGAAACCACAATGAGCAGTTCTTC. Protein sequence: CASSLQQGRNHNEQFF. J is TRBJ2-1 and V is TRBV5-4, with D maybe TRBD1 (6 bases). Germline V lookup: CDR1 SGHNT, CDR2 YYREEE (reference sequence). CDR3 length equals 16 residues. The V and J ends lost 1 base and 5 bases respectively, with 16 bases between them.

The chain carries TRBV18 and TRBJ2-1; 12 bases align to TRBD1. V trimming: 5 bases; J trimming: 6 bases; junction bases outside the gene matches: 5. CDR1 is KGHSH and CDR2 is LQKENI in the germline V gene. The CDR3 totals 15 residues. CDR3 loop: CASSTGQGAFNEQFF. The CDR3, as DNA: TGTGCCAGCTCAACGGGACAGGGGGCGTTCAATGAGCAGTTCTTC.

The chain employs TRBV27 and TRBJ2-7; TRBD1 matches 9 bases. Trimming at V came to 6 bases and at J to 3 bases, leaving 6 bases not matched to a gene. This CDR3 has 14 amino acids. The V gene's germline CDR1 is MNHEY and CDR2 SMNVEV (reference sequence). The CDR3 loop is CASRSTGGFYEQYF. The CDR3 DNA reads as TGTGCCAGCAGGTCTACAGGGGGCTTCTACGAGCAGTACTTC.

V usage is TRBV15 and J usage is TRBJ2-2; D uncertain. Germline V CDR1 and CDR2: LNHNV, YYDKDF (reference sequence). V lost 3 bases and J lost 7, with 6 bases in between. This CDR3 is built from 12 residues. In DNA form, the CDR3 reads TGTGCCACCAGCAGCCCCATCGGGGAGCTGTTTTTT. The encoded protein is CATSSPIGELFF.